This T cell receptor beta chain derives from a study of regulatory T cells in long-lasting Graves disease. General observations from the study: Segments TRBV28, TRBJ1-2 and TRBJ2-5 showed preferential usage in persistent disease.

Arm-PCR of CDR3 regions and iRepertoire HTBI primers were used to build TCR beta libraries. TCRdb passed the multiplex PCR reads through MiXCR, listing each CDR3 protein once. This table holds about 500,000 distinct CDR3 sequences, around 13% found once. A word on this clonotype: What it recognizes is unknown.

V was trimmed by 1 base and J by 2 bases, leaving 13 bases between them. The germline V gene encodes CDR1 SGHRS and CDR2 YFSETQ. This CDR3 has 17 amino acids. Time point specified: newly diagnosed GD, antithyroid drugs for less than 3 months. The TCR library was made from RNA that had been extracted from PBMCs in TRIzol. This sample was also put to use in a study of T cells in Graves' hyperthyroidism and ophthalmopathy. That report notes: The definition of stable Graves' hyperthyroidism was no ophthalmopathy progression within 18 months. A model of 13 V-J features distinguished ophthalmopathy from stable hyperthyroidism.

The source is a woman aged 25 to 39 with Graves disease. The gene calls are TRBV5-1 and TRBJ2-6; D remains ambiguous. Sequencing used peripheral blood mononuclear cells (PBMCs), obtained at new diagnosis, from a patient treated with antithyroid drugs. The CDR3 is CASSLNLQPTGANVLTF. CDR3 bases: TGCGCCAGCAGCTTGAATCTCCAGCCCACTGGGGCCAACGTCCTGACTTTC.